The entry below describes one T cell receptor (beta chain). The germline CDR1 and CDR2 sequences are MNHEY and SVGEGT. Trimming shortened V by 5 bases and J by 4 bases, and 12 bases separated the two germline ends. This CDR3 is 14 amino acids long. Tagging with unique molecular identifiers was applied to individual cDNA molecules. TCRdb reprocessed the 5' RACE reads via MiXCR and lists one record per CDR3 protein. Seen here are about 56,000 distinct CDR3 sequences, about 10% observed once, and the top ten hold approximately 6.5%. This record belongs to a study of early T cells in non-severe SARS-CoV-2 infection. Study-level information: It was bulk RNA from unsorted whole blood that was sequenced, and the chains were unpaired.

This rearrangement joins TRBV6-2 or TRBV6-3 to TRBJ1-3, with a tentative D call TRBD1 (5 bases). Specimen: whole blood. The clonotype originates from an adult who was a healthcare worker with PCR-confirmed SARS-CoV-2 infection or an uninfected control (not recorded which). The CDR3 reads CASSTGTLGNTIYF. CDR3 in DNA: TGTGCCAGCAGTACCGGGACGCTCGGAAACACCATATATTTT.